These T cell receptor beta chains were read from a single sample in a study of shared clonotypes between healthy human individuals. TCRdb's copy holds only in-frame clones and misses some; the assay was immunoSEQ multiplex PCR. The sample lists about 2 million clones, over 85% occurring once. The sequenced sample was naive CD8+ T cells sorted from blood. The receptors shown here come from a man in his late teens or twenties in good health. CDR3s include the opening cysteine and the closing phenylalanine or tryptophan. The D gene is left open where the match is weak. The size field is filled for only some rows; it gives once, few, many or a size class.

-	TRBJ2-3	-	TRBV4-1	CASSQPDSSTDTQYF	TGCGCCAGCAGCCAGCCGGACAGCAGCACAGATACGCAGTATTTT
-	TRBJ1-5	-	TRBV6-1	CASMSARLLNQPQHF	TGTGCCAGCATGTCGGCGAGGCTTCTCAATCAGCCCCAGCATTTT
-	TRBJ2-5	TRBD2	TRBV28	CASSSGTSGDPQETQYF	TGTGCCAGCAGTTCTGGGACTAGCGGGGACCCACAAGAGACCCAGTACTTC
-	TRBJ2-7	-	TRBV27	CASSLFGGSEVEQYF	TGTGCCAGCAGTTTATTCGGGGGCTCGGAAGTCGAGCAGTACTTC
-	TRBJ2-3	TRBD2	TRBV5-1	CASSLLAGGDTDTQYF	TGCGCCAGCAGCTTGTTAGCGGGGGGGGACACAGATACGCAGTATTTT
-	TRBJ2-7	-	TRBV6-5	CASRSGPSYEQYF	TGTGCCAGCCGTTCCGGGCCTTCCTACGAGCAGTACTTC
-	TRBJ1-6	-	TRBV7-6	CASSLEPGIRTPLHF	TGTGCCAGCAGCTTAGAACCAGGGATTAGGACACCCCTCCACTTT
-	TRBJ2-7	-	TRBV7-9	CASSLVPSYEQYF	TGTGCCAGCAGCTTAGTTCCCAGCTACGAGCAGTACTTC
-	TRBJ1-2	-	TRBV27	CASSLSGSLYGYTF	TGTGCCAGCAGTTTATCGGGGAGCTTGTATGGCTACACCTTC
-	TRBJ1-4	-	TRBV25-1	CATTKGPNEKLFF	TGTGCCACCACGAAGGGGCCTAATGAAAAACTGTTTTTT
-	TRBJ2-2	-	TRBV27	CASSGTGNTGELFF	TGTGCCAGCAGTGGGACGGGGAACACCGGGGAGCTGTTTTTT
once	TRBJ2-6	-	TRBV7-6	CASSMDSPLPSGANVLTF	TGTGCCAGCAGCATGGACAGCCCGTTGCCCTCTGGGGCCAACGTCCTGACTTTC
-	TRBJ2-5	TRBD1	TRBV6-5	CASSYSKGAWETQYF	TGTGCCAGCAGTTACTCTAAGGGGGCTTGGGAGACCCAGTACTTC
-	TRBJ1-1	TRBD1	TRBV5-4	CASSLGTGLTEAFF	TGTGCCAGCAGCTTGGGGACAGGGCTTACTGAAGCTTTCTTT
-	TRBJ2-7	-	TRBV7-9	CAGTGVGQSGLEQYF	TGTGCCGGGACGGGGGTAGGGCAGTCGGGGCTCGAGCAGTACTTC
once	TRBJ2-7	-	TRBV7-9	CASSLAGSDYEQYF	TGTGCCAGCAGCTTGGCAGGCTCAGACTACGAGCAGTACTTC
-	TRBJ2-1	-	TRBV5-6	CASSGGGGPEQFF	TGTGCCAGCAGCGGGGGCGGTGGGCCTGAGCAGTTCTTC
-	TRBJ2-1	TRBD2	TRBV19	CASSRNREGRYNEQFF	TGTGCCAGTAGTAGGAACCGGGAGGGCCGCTACAATGAGCAGTTCTTC
-	TRBJ2-7	TRBD2	TRBV27	CASSFSGGAISSYEQYF	TGTGCCAGCAGTTTTAGCGGGGGGGCCATAAGCTCCTACGAGCAGTACTTC
-	TRBJ2-7	TRBD1	TRBV27	CASSFSAGGAVYEQYF	TGTGCCAGCAGTTTCTCTGCAGGGGGCGCCGTCTACGAGCAGTACTTC
-	TRBJ1-3	-	TRBV5-4	CASSLLDSAGNTIYF	TGTGCCAGCAGCTTACTTGACAGTGCTGGAAACACCATATATTTT
-	TRBJ1-4	-	TRBV7-9	CASSWDGINEKLFF	TGTGCCAGCAGCTGGGACGGGATTAATGAAAAACTGTTTTTT
-	TRBJ1-5	-	TRBV30	CAWSQEGSQPQHF	TGTGCCTGGAGTCAGGAGGGGAGTCAGCCCCAGCATTTT
-	TRBJ2-1	-	TRBV19	CASSTLSDEQFF	TGTGCCAGTAGTACTCTATCCGATGAGCAGTTCTTC
-	TRBJ2-1	-	TRBV2	CASSGEMRDEQFF	TGTGCCAGCAGTGGAGAAATGAGGGATGAGCAGTTCTTC
-	TRBJ1-2	-	TRBV9	CASSGLGLNYGYTF	TGTGCCAGCAGCGGCTTGGGGCTTAACTATGGCTACACCTTC